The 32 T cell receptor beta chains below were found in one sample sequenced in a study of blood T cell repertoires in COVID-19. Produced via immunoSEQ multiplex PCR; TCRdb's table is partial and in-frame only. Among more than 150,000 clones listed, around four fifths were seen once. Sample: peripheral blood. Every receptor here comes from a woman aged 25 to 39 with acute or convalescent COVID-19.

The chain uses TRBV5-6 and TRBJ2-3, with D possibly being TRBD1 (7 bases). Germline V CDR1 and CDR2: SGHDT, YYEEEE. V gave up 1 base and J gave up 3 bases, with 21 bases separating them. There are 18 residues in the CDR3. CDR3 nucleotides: TGTGCCAGCAGCTTGAGGCCAGGAGGGGGCTTTGGGACAGATACGCAGTATTTT. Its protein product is CASSLRPGGGFGTDTQYF. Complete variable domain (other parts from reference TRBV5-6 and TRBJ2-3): DAGVTQSPTHLIKTRGQQVTLRCSPKSGHDTVSWYQQALGQGPQFIFQYYEEEERQRGNFPDRFSGHQFPNYSSELNVNALLLGDSALYLCASSLRPGGGFGTDTQYFGPGTRLTVL.

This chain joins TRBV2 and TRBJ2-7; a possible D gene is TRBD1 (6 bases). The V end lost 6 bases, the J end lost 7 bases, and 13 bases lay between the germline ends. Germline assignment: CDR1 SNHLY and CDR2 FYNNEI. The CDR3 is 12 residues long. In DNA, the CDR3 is TGTGCCAGCAGCCCAACAGGGAATGAGCAGTACTTC. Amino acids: CASSPTGNEQYF.

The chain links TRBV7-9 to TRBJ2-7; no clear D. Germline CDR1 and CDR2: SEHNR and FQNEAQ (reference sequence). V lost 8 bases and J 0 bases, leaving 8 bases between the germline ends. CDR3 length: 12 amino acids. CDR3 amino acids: CASGEFSYEQYF. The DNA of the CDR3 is TGTGCCAGCGGAGAGTTCTCCTACGAGCAGTACTTC.

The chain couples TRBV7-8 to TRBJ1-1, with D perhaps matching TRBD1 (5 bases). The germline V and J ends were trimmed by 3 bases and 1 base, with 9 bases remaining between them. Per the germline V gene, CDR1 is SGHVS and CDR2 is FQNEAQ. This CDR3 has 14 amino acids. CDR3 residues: CASSFGDRNTEAFF. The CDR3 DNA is TGTGCCAGCAGCTTCGGAGACAGGAACACTGAAGCTTTCTTT. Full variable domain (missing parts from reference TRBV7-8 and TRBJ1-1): GAGVSQSPRYKVAKRGQDVALRCDPISGHVSLFWYQQALGQGPEFLTYFQNEAQLDKSGLPSDRFFAERPEGSVSTLKIQRTQQEDSAVYLCASSFGDRNTEAFFGQGTRLTVV.

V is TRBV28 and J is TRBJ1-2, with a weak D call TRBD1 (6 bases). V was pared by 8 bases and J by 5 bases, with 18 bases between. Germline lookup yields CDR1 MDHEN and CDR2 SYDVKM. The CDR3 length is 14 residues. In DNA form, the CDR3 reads TGTGCCAGCTTAGGGGACAACCGACTATATGGCTACACCTTC. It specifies CASLGDNRLYGYTF.

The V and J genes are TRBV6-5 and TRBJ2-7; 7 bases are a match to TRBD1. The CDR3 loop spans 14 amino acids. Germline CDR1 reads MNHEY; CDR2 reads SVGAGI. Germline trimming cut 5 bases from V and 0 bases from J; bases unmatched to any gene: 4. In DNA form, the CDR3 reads TGTGCCAGCAGTATGACAGGGAACTCCTACGAGCAGTACTTC. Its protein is CASSMTGNSYEQYF.

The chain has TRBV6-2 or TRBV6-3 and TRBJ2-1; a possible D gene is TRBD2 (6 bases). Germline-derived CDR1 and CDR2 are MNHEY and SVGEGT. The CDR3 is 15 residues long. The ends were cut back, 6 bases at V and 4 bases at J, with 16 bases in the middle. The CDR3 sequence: CASSPLGSGYNEQFF. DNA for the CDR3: TGTGCCAGCAGCCCCCTGGGTAGCGGTTACAATGAGCAGTTCTTC.

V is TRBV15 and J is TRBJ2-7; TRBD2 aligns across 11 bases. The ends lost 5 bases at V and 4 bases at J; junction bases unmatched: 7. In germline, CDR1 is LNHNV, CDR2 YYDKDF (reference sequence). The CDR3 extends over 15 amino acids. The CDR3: CATSAETSGSYEQYF. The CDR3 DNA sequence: TGTGCCACCAGCGCAGAAACTAGCGGGAGTTACGAGCAGTACTTC.

The CDR3 DNA reads TGTGCCAGCAGCTTACCAGGGGCGAGCACAGATACGCAGTATTTT. Translating gives CASSLPGASTDTQYF. This chain connects TRBV5-6 to TRBJ2-3; TRBD1 might be the D (6 bases). This CDR3 is 15 amino acids long. The germline gives CDR1 SGHDT, CDR2 YYEEEE. Trimming took off 2 bases at V and 0 bases at J, with 10 bases between the two ends.

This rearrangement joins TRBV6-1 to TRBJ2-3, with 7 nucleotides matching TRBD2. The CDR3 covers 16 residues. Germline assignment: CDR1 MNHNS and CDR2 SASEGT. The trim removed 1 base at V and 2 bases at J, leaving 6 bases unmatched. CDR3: CASSEEVGGDTDTQYF. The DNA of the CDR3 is TGTGCCAGCAGTGAAGAAGTGGGAGGGGACACAGATACGCAGTATTTT.

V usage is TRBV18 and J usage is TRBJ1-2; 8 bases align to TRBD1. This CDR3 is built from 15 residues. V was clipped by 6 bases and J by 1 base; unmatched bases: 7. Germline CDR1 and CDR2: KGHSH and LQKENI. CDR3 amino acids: CASSPGQGFNYGYTF. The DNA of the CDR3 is TGTGCCAGCTCCCCCGGACAGGGATTTAACTATGGCTACACCTTC.

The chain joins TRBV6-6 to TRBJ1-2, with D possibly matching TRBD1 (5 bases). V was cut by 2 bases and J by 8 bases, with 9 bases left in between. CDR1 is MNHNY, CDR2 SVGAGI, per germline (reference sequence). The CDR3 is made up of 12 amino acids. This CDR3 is CASSYPQGGYTF. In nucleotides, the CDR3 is TGTGCCAGCAGTTACCCCCAGGGCGGCTACACCTTC.

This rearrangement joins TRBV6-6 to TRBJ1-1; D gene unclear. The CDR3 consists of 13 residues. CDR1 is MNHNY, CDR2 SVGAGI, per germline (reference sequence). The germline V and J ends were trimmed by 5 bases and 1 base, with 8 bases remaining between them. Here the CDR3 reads CASSLDSNTEAFF. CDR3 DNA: TGTGCCAGCAGTCTGGACTCGAACACTGAAGCTTTCTTT.

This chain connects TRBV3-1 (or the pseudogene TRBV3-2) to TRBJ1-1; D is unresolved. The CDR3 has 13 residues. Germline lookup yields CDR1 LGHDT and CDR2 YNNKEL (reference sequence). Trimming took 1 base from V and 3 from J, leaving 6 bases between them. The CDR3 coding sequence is TGTGCCAGCAGCCAAGGTTTCGACACTGAAGCTTTCTTT. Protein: CASSQGFDTEAFF.

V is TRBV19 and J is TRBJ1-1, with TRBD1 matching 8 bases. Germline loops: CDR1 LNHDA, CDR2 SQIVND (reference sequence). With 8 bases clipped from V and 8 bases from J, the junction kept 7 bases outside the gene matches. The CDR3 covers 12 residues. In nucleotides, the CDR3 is TGTGCCAGTGGCCACAGGGGGGGGGAAGCTTTCTTT. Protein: CASGHRGGEAFF.

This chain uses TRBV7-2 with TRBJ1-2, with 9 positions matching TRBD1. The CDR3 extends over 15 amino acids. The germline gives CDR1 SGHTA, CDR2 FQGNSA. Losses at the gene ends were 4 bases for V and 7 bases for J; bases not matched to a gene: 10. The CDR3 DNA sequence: TGTGCCAGCAGCTCTTCCGGGACAGGGACCCCTGGCTACACCTTC. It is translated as CASSSSGTGTPGYTF.

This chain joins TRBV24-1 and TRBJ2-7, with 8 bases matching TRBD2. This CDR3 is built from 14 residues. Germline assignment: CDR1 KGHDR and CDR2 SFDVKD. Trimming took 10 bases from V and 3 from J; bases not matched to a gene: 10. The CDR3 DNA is TGTGCCACGTCGCGTGCGGGAGGCGGCTACGAGCAGTACTTC. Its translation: CATSRAGGGYEQYF.

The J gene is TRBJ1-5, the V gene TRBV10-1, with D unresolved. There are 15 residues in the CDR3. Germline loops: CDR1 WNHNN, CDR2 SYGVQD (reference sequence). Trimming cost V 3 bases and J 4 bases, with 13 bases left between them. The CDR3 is CASSDGLTANQPQHF. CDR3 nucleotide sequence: TGCGCCAGCAGTGACGGATTAACAGCAAATCAGCCCCAGCATTTT.

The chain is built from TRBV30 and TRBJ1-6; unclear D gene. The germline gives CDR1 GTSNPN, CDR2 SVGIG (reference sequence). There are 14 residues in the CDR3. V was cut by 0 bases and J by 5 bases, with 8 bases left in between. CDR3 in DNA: TGTGCCTGGAGTGTACAGAGAGATAATTCACCCCTCCACTTT. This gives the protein CAWSVQRDNSPLHF.

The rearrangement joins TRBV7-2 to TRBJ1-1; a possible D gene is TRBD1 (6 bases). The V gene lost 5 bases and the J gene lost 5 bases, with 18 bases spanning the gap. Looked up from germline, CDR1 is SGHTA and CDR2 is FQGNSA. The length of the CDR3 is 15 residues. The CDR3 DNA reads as TGTGCCAGCAGCCGGCGGGGGGGGCGCGTTACTGAAGCTTTCTTT. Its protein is CASSRRGGRVTEAFF.

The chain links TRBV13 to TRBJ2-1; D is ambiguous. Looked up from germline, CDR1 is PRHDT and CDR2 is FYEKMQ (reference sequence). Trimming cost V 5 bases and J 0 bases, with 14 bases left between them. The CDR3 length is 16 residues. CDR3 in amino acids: CASSPPGRSSYNEQFF. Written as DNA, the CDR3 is TGTGCCAGCAGCCCCCCAGGCAGAAGCTCCTACAATGAGCAGTTCTTC. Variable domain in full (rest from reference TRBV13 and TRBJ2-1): AAGVIQSPRHLIKEKRETATLKCYPIPRHDTVYWYQQGPGQDPQFLISFYEKMQSDKGSIPDRFSAQQFSDYHSELNMSSLELGDSALYFCASSPPGRSSYNEQFFGPGTRLTVL.

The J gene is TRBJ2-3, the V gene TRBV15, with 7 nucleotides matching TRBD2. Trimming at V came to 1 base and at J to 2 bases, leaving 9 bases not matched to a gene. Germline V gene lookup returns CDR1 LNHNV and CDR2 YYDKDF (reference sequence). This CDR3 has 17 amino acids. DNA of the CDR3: TGTGCCACCAGCAGAGGCAACTGGGACTATGTCACAGATACGCAGTATTTT. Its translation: CATSRGNWDYVTDTQYF.

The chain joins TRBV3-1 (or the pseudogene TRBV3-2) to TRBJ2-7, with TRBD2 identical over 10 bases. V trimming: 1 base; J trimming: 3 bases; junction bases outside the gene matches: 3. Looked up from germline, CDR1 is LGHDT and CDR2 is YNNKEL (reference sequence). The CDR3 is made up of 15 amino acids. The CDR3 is CASSQALAGVYEQYF. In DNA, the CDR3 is TGTGCCAGCAGCCAAGCCCTAGCGGGAGTCTACGAGCAGTACTTC.

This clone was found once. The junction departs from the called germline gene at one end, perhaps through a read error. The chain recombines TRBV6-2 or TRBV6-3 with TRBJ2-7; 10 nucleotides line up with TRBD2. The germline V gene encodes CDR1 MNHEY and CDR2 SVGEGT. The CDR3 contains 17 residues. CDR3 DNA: TGTGCCAGCAATTACGACTCACATTGGACTAGCGGCTACGAGCAGTACTTC. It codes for CASNYDSHWTSGYEQYF.

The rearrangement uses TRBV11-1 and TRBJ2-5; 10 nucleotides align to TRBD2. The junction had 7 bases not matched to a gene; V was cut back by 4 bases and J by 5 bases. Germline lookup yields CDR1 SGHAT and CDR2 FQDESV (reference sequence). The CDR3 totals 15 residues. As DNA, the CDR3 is TGTGCCAGCAGCTCTAGTAGCGGGGGGATCGAGACCCAGTACTTC. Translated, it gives CASSSSSGGIETQYF. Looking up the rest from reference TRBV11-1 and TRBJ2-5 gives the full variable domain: EAEVAQSPRYKITEKSQAVAFWCDPISGHATLYWYRQILGQGPELLVQFQDESVVDDSQLPKDRFSAERLKGVDSTLKIQPAELGDSAMYLCASSSSSGGIETQYFGPGTRLLVL.

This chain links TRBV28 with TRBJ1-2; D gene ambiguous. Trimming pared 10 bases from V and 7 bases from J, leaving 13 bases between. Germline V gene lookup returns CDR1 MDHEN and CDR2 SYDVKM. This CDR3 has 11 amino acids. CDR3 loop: CATLLPGGYTF. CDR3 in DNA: TGTGCCACCCTCCTTCCGGGTGGCTACACCTTC.

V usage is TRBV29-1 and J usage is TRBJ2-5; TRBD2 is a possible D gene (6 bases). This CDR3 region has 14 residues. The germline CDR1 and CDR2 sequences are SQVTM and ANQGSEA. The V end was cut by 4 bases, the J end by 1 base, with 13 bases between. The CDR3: CSVGGGAFQETQYF. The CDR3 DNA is TGCAGCGTTGGGGGCGGGGCCTTCCAAGAGACCCAGTACTTC.

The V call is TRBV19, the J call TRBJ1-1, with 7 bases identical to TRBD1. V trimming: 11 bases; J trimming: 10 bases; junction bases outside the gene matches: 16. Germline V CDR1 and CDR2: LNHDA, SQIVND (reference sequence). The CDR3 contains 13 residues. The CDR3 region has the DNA TGTGCCGCCCTACCTGACAGGGTCGGATCAGCTTTCTTT. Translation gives CAALPDRVGSAFF.

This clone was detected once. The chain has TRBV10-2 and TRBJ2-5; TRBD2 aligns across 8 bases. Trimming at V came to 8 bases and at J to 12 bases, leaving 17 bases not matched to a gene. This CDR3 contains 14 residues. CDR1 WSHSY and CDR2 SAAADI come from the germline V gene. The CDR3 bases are TGCGCCAGCGGGGGGGCGGGGGGACCGTCCGAGGAGTACTTC. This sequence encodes CASGGAGGPSEEYF.

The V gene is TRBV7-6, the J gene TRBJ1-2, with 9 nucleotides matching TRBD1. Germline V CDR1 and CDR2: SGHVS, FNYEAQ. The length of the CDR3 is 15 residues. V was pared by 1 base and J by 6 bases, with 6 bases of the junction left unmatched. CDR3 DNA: TGTGCCAGCAGCTTAGGAGGGACAGGGAAGGATGGCTACACCTTC. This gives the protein CASSLGGTGKDGYTF.

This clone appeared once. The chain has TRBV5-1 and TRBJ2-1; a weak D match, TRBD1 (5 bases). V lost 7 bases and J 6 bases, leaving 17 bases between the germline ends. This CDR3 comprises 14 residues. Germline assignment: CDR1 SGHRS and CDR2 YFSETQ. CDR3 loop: CASRQQVWVNEQFF. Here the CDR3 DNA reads TGCGCCAGCCGGCAACAGGTTTGGGTCAATGAGCAGTTCTTC.

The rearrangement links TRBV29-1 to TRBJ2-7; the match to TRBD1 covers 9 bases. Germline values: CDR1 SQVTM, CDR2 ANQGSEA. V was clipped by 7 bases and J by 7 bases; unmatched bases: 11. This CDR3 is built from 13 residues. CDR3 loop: CSAAMDRGSEQYF. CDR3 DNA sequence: TGCAGCGCCGCGATGGACAGGGGTTCGGAGCAGTACTTC.